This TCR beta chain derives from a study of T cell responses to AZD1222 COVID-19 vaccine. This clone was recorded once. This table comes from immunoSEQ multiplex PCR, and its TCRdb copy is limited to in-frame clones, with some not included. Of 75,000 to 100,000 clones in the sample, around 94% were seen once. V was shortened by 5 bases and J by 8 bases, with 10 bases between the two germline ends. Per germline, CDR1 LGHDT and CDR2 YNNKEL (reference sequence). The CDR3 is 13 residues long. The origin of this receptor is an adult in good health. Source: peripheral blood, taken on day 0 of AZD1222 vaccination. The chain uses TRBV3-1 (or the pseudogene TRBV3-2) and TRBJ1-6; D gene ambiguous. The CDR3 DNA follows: TGTGCCAGCAGCAACCAGATTGATTCACCCCTCCACTTT. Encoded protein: CASSNQIDSPLHF.